This T cell receptor (beta chain) originates from a study of cytomegalovirus exposure and HLA in healthy donors. Study findings and constraints: There were some V segments, including TRBV6-2 and TRBV6-3, excluded as indistinguishable. Approximately 17,000 TCR beta sequences were associated with HLA alleles at 0.05 false discovery rate in a later analysis. TCR beta chain V- and J-gene trimming was linked, in a later analysis, to a missense variant in DCLRE1C.

Primers for the PCR totalled 60 Vbeta and 13 Jbeta. Sequencing was performed with immunoSEQ multiplex PCR; in TCRdb, only in-frame clones are kept and a portion is missing. The sample holds about 200,000 clones, 76% seen once. All the people who gave samples were healthy bone marrow donors. Germline lookup yields CDR1 MNHNS and CDR2 SASEGT. This CDR3 region has 13 residues. V shed 4 bases, J shed 8 bases, and the junction held 6 bases outside the gene matches. As for this clone: The target antigen is unknown.

This TCR was sampled from a man between 18 and 35 years old in good health and CMV-seronegative. The chain combines TRBV6-1 with TRBJ1-2, with 8 positions matching TRBD1. The material sequenced was PBMCs. The CDR3 DNA is TGTGCCAGCAGTGTGATCAGGGGGCAAGGCTACACCTTC. Its translation: CASSVIRGQGYTF.